This is a list of T cell receptor beta chains from one sample in a study of CD8 T cells in ankylosing spondylitis. Each CDR3 protein gets one entry after TCRdb re-called the 5' RACE reads with MiXCR. The table includes roughly 130,000 distinct CDR3 sequences, 9.3% detected once. Sequencing used blood, either unsorted or a sorted T cell fraction (not recorded which). These receptors were collected from a male donor with ankylosing spondylitis or in good health (not recorded which). Each CDR3 is given with its conserved first and last residue. D genes are given only for firm matches. Some rows have no size entry. The others give once, few or many, or a class for an expanded clone.

J gene,D gene,V gene,clone size,CDR3 DNA,CDR3 protein
TRBJ2-7,TRBD2,TRBV20-1,many,TGCAGTGCTAGTCGGGAGGGGCTTTTTCCCTACGAGCAGTACTTC,CSASREGLFPYEQYF
TRBJ1-5,NA,TRBV20-1,many,TGCAGTGCCCCCGGGTGGGCTAGCAATCAGCCCCAGCATTTT,CSAPGWASNQPQHF
TRBJ2-4,NA,TRBV5-1,few,TGCGCCAGCAGCGGAGACAACCCTGGAGACAGTCAGTACTTC,CASSGDNPGDSQYF
TRBJ2-2,NA,TRBV5-1,many,TGCGCCAGCAGCTTGCGCAGGTCAAACACCGGGGAGCTGTTTTTT,CASSLRRSNTGELFF
TRBJ1-5,NA,TRBV12-3/TRBV12-4,many,TGTGCCAGCAGGGACAATAGCAATCAGCCCCAGCATTTT,CASRDNSNQPQHF
TRBJ1-2,NA,TRBV20-1,many,TGCAGTGCTAGAGATCGGCTCTATGGCTACACCTTC,CSARDRLYGYTF
TRBJ2-7,TRBD1,TRBV2,many,TGTGCCAGCGAGTTGGACAGGGGACCCTACGAGCAGTACTTC,CASELDRGPYEQYF
TRBJ1-5,TRBD1,TRBV20-1,NA,TGCAGTGCTACCCGCTCGGGACAGGGGTCGAATAGCAATCAGCCCCAGCATTTT,CSATRSGQGSNSNQPQHF
TRBJ1-1,NA,TRBV15,NA,TGTGCCACCAGCAGAGACACAGGGCACACTGAAGCTTTCTTT,CATSRDTGHTEAFF
TRBJ2-4,TRBD1,TRBV10-3,many,TGTGCCATCAGTGAGCCGGACAGGGTTAACATTCAGTACTTC,CAISEPDRVNIQYF
TRBJ2-1,NA,TRBV10-3,many,TGTGCCATCAGTGATCGGGTGTTTGGAAATGAGCAGTTCTTC,CAISDRVFGNEQFF
TRBJ2-7,TRBD1,TRBV7-9,many,TGTGCCAGCAGCTCGGGACAGCAGGAGCAGTACTTC,CASSSGQQEQYF
TRBJ2-5,TRBD1,TRBV7-2,many,TGTGCCAGCAGCCCCGGACAGGGGAGGCGAGAGACCCAGTACTTC,CASSPGQGRRETQYF
TRBJ2-5,TRBD2,TRBV5-1,medium-sized,TGCGCCAGCAGCTTGGTCAGTGGGAGGGTCCCCCAAGAGACCCAGTACTTC,CASSLVSGRVPQETQYF
TRBJ2-2,NA,TRBV4-2,many,TGTGCCAGCAGCCAAGACCGAGCGAACACCGGGGAGCTGTTTTTT,CASSQDRANTGELFF
TRBJ1-2,NA,TRBV29-1,many,TGCAGCGTCATCACAGGGTCCTATGGCTACACCTTC,CSVITGSYGYTF
TRBJ1-6,NA,TRBV6-5,many,TGTGCCAGCAGGGGTAGCAATTCACCCCTCCACTTT,CASRGSNSPLHF